These T cell receptor beta chains were read from a single sample in a study of T cells in localized non-small cell lung cancer. Measured with immunoSEQ multiplex PCR; TCRdb has only the in-frame clones, and not every one. Among some 66,000 clones listed, about four fifths were seen once. Sequences were derived from peripheral blood, sampled before any cancer treatment. The receptors derive from a female donor at least 60 years old with stage I lung adenocarcinoma. Each CDR3 is given with its conserved first and last residue. Not all rows give a size; the values are once, few, many and, for expanded clones, a class.

TRBJ1-4	TRBV5-1	NA	CASSRQGTNEKLFF
TRBJ1-1	TRBV6-6	NA	CASRRQPTGEAFF
TRBJ1-2	TRBV5-8	NA	CASSLGNLEPYGYTF
TRBJ1-3	TRBV6-1	NA	CASSEYPGGNTIYF
TRBJ1-2	TRBV19	NA	CASSIGLTDGYGYTF
TRBJ2-5	TRBV5-1	NA	CASRTRDAQETQYF
TRBJ1-5	TRBV6-5	NA	CASSSRVNQPQHF
TRBJ2-1	TRBV27	NA	CASSSPPRQREPYNEQFF
TRBJ2-2	TRBV19	NA	CASRSDRGRTGELFF
TRBJ2-1	TRBV10-2	once	CASSGGRAGLPNEQFF
TRBJ1-1	TRBV6-5	NA	CASSYRTGGPKTFF
TRBJ1-1	TRBV28	NA	CASRQGEGTEAFF
TRBJ2-3	TRBV7-3	NA	CASSLTGPGLDTDTQYF
TRBJ1-6	TRBV6-4	NA	CASSAAGGSPLHF
TRBJ2-3	TRBV11-2	NA	CASSSTGADTQYF
TRBJ2-2	TRBV5-6	NA	CASSLYGSGGNTGELFF
TRBJ2-7	TRBV5-6	once	CASSLIGGGGYEQYF
TRBJ2-5	TRBV28	once	CASSSGGQGGETQYF
TRBJ1-4	TRBV7-8	NA	CASSLAVLNEKLFF
TRBJ1-3	TRBV5-1	NA	CASSPSDRFYSGNTIYF
TRBJ2-2	TRBV28	NA	CASSFGFGPHTGELFF
TRBJ2-5	TRBV18	NA	CASSPGLETQYF
TRBJ2-3	TRBV5-4	NA	CASSDGAGGDTQYF
TRBJ1-6	TRBV7-8	NA	CASSFETVRPLHF
TRBJ1-6	TRBV13	NA	CASRTTGESPLHF
TRBJ1-1	TRBV11-3	NA	CASSFGYRTEAFF
TRBJ2-7	TRBV6-1	once	CASTRGASSYEQYF
TRBJ2-1	TRBV27	NA	CASSLRGDNEQFF
TRBJ2-2	TRBV30	NA	CASVAGLVTGELFF
TRBJ2-1	TRBV18	NA	CASSPTPGTSVNEQFF
TRBJ1-2	TRBV27	NA	CASSSTGATYGYTF
TRBJ1-2	TRBV7-9	NA	CASSPDRGYGYTF
TRBJ1-2	TRBV6-1	NA	CASRRNYGYTF
TRBJ2-1	TRBV10-3	NA	CAISVSSGGSSYNEQFF
TRBJ1-1	TRBV7-8	NA	CASSLIRSGTEAFF
TRBJ2-6	TRBV9	NA	CASSVAPSGANVLTF
TRBJ2-3	TRBV19	NA	CASRSQGNTQYF
TRBJ2-7	TRBV7-2	NA	CASSLSRASGRQYEQYF
TRBJ2-1	TRBV30	NA	CALQPSGTHNEQFF